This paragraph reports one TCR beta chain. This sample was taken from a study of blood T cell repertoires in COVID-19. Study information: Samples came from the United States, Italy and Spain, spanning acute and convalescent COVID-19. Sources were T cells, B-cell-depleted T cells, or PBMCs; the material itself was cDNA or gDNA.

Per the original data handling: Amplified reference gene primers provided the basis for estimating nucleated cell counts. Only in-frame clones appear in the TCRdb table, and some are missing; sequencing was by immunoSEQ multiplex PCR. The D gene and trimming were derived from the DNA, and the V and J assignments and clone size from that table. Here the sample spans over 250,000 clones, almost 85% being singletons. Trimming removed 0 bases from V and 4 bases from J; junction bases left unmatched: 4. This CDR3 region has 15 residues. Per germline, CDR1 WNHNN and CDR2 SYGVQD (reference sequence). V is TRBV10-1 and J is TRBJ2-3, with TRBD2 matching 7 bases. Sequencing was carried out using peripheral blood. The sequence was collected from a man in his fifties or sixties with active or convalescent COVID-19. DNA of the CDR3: TGCGCCAGCAGTGAGTCGTGGGGGGGAGCAGATACGCAGTATTTT. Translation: CASSESWGGADTQYF.